This record covers a single T cell receptor beta chain. The entry originates in a study of CD8 T cells in Susac syndrome. The CDR3 runs to 14 residues. Trimming removed 5 bases from V and 3 bases from J; junction bases left unmatched: 5. Roughly 0.45 to 1 ug RNA was reverse transcribed with random hexamers. TCR beta CDR3 was amplified by immunoSEQ covering 54 Vbeta and 13 Jbeta. TCRdb re-called the immunoSEQ multiplex PCR reads with MiXCR, one entry per CDR3 protein. The top ten clones hold 0.15% to 0.2% of a sample with roughly 190,000 distinct CDR3 sequences, around 93% of them seen once. The T cells that were sequenced for TCR beta were CD8+ and CD4+ cells from blood. Diagnostic criteria for definite or probable disease, in their recently defined form, were met by the patients with Susac syndrome.

Sequenced: CD8+ T cells from PBMCs. The sequence derives from a human donor with Susac syndrome. V usage is TRBV12-3 or TRBV12-4 and J usage is TRBJ2-7; 9 nucleotides line up with TRBD1. CDR3 sequence: CASSPRTGDYEQYF. The CDR3, as DNA: TGTGCCAGCAGTCCGAGGACAGGGGACTACGAGCAGTACTTC.